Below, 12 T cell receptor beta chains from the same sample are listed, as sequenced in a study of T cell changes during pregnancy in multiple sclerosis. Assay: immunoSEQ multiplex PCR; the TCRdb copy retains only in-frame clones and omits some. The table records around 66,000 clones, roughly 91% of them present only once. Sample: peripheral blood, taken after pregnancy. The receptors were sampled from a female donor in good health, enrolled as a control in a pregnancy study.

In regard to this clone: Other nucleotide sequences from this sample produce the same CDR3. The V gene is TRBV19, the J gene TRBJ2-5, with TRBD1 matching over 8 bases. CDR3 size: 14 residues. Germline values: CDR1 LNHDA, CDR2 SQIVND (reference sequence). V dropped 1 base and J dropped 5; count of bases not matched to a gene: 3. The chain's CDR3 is CASSIGQGAETQYF. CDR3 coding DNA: TGTGCCAGTAGTATAGGGCAGGGGGCTGAGACCCAGTACTTC.

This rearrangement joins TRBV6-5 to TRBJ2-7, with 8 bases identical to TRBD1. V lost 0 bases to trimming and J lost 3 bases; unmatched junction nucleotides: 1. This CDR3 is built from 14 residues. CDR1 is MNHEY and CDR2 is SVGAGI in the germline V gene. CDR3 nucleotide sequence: TGTGCCAGCAGTTACTCCGGACAGGGCTACGAGCAGTACTTC. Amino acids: CASSYSGQGYEQYF.

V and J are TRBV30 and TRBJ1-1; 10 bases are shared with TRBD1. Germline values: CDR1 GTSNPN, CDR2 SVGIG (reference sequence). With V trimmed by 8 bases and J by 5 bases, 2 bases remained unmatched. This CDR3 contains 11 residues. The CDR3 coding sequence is TGTGCCGGACAGGGGGGGACTGAAGCTTTCTTT. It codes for CAGQGGTEAFF.

The CDR3 region is CSVQPPGQGYLNEQYF. The CDR3 DNA reads as TGCAGCGTGCAACCTCCGGGACAGGGTTATTTGAACGAGCAGTACTTC. The V gene is TRBV29-1, the J gene TRBJ2-7; 9 bases align to TRBD1. Germline loops: CDR1 SQVTM, CDR2 ANQGSEA. V lost 6 bases and J lost 5; bases outside the gene matches: 17. The CDR3 extends over 16 amino acids.

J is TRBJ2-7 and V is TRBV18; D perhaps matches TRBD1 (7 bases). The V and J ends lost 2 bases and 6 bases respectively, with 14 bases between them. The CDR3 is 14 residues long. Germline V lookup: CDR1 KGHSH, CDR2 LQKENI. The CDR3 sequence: CASSPGQGGFEQYF. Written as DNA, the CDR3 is TGTGCCAGCTCACCAGGGCAGGGGGGTTTCGAGCAGTACTTC.

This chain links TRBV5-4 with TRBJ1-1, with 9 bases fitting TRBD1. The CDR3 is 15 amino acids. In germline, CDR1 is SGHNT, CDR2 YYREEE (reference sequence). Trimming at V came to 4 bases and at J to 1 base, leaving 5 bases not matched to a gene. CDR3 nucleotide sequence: TGTGCCAGCAGCGGACTACAGGGGGCGAACACTGAAGCTTTCTTT. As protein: CASSGLQGANTEAFF.

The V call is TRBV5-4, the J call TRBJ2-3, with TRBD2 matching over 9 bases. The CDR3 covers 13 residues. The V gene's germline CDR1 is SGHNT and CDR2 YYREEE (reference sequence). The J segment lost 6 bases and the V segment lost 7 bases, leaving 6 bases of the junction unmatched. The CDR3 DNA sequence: TGTGCCAGCTCCCGCGGACTAGCGGATACGCAGTATTTT. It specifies CASSRGLADTQYF.

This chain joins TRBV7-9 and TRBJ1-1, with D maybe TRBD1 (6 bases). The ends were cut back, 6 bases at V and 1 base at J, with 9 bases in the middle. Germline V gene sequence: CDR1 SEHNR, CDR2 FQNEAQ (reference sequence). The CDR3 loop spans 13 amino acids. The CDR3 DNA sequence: TGTGCCAGCAGTGAGGACAGGAACACTGAAGCTTTCTTT. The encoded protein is CASSEDRNTEAFF.

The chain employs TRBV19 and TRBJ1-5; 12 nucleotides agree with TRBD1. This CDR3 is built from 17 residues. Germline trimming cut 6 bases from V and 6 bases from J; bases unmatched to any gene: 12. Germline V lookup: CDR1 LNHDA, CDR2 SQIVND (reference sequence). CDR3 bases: TGTGCCAGTAGCACTGGGCCGGGACAGGGGGCCTTTCAGCCCCAGCATTTT. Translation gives CASSTGPGQGAFQPQHF.

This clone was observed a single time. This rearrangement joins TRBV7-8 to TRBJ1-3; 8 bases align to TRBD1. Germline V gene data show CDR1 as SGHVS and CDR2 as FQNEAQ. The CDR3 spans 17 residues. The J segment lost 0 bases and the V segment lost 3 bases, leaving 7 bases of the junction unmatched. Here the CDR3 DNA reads TGTGCCAGCAGCTTGGCTTCCGACAGGGGCTCTGGAAACACCATATATTTT. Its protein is CASSLASDRGSGNTIYF.

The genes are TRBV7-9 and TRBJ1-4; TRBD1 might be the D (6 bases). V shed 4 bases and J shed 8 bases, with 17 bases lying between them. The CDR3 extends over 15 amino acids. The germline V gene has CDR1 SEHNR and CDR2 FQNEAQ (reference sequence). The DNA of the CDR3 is TGTGCCAGCAGCTCCGGCAGGGGCATCTGGGAAAAACTGTTTTTT. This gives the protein CASSSGRGIWEKLFF.

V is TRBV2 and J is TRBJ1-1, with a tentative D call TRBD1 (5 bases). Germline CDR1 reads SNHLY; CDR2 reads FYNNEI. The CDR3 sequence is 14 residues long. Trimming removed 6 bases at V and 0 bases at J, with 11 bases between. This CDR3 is CASSDRKMNTEAFF. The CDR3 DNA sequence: TGTGCCAGCAGCGACAGAAAAATGAACACTGAAGCTTTCTTT.